The entry below describes one T cell receptor beta chain. No cognate antigen has been identified for it. No much larger clonotype is one base removed from it; base qualities were not supplied. From the germline V gene, CDR1 is MGHRA and CDR2 is YSYEKL. V is cut back by 7 bases and J by 6 bases, with 15 bases in the junction unmatched. Including cysteine and phenylalanine, the CDR3 has 16 amino acids. CDR3 DNA is the only sequence kept; it has 48 bases, read in frame from the first base. The data are from a study of memory CD4+ T cells and cytomegalovirus serostatus (dated by TCRdb to the late 2010s). With regard to the full study: The cohort comprised 33 healthy Belgian adults, 9 CMV seropositive and around 25 CMV seronegative. The study sequenced CD4+ memory TCRbeta repertoires of a Belgian cohort with known cytomegalovirus serostatus to replicate a published TCR-based CMV serostatus classifier.

Genomic DNA was extracted from sorted cells with the Quick-DNA Microprep Kit. Amplification of TCRbeta DNA was done with the immunoSEQ hsTCRbeta kit, following the protocol from the manufacturer. TCRbeta libraries were sequenced on an Illumina MiSeq instrument. Processing in the source paper ran as follows. Removing out-of-frame sequences left roughly 2.4 million distinct TCRbeta sequences, an average of approximately 65,000 per individual. Each individual was scored by the count of roughly 160 previously reported CMV-associated TCRbeta sequences and the total productive distinct TCRbeta count. A beta-binomial model was reimplemented in Python, and random forests from scikit-learn, run with default parameters, were trained on data from the US cohort. On the Belgian cohort, classifier performance was reported as the median AUC, along with percentile confidence intervals, across 10,000 bootstrap iterations. TCRdb limited this immuneACCESS table to in-frame rearrangements with V and J called. A share of clones is missing; checked studies link under half to unresolved V genes, and the rest is unexplained. The DNA gave D and trimming, while V, J and clone size come from that table. The sample table contains approximately 56,000 clones; only one count was recorded for more than 75% of them. The ten largest clonotypes hold approximately 0.44% of the sample.

Study-wide findings and limitations: For CMV serostatus prediction, a median bootstrapped AUC of about 0.94 was reached with the original framework, and a median bootstrapped AUC of roughly 0.92 was reached with a US-trained random forest. On the Belgian cohort, the classifier built on the original framework reached a median bootstrapped AUC of about 0.96, with a 95% CI of 0.76-1.00. Results were interpreted as suggesting that the CMV-associated TCR signature is largely present in the CD4+ memory repertoire. Only CD4+CD45RO+ memory cells were sequenced, unlike the original study, which covered naive and memory CD4+ and CD8+ populations. Among the roughly 160 previously reported CMV-associated TCRbeta sequences, 67 showed up in the CD4+ memory repertoires, with each one found in between one and five individuals.

Single viable CD3+CD4+CD8-CD45RO+ cells were sorted as memory CD4+ T cells on a FACSAria II. To determine CMV serostatus, a Roche Elecsys assay was used that detects serum IgG against CMV pp150, pp28, p38 and p52. Following thawing, total CD4+ T cells were enriched through positive selection using CD4 magnetic microbeads. The samples came from a different study that was designed specifically to examine the CD4+ T cell memory repertoire. Following standard operating procedures, peripheral blood mononuclear cells were isolated and cryopreserved, while serum was kept at -80 degrees C. The staining relied on CD3-PerCP (BW264/56), CD4-APC (RPA-T4), CD45RO-PE (UCHT1) and CD8-Pacific Orange (3B5) antibodies, and Sytox blue was used to exclude non-viable cells.

Here the chain combines TRBV4-1 and TRBJ1-5, with 7 bases matching TRBD1. The receptor was derived from an adult in good health and CMV-seronegative. The sample consisted of memory CD4+ T cells from blood. The CDR3 region: CASTPTKGAPGQPQHF. The nucleotides are TGCGCCAGCACCCCAACCAAGGGGGCGCCCGGTCAGCCCCAGCATTTT.